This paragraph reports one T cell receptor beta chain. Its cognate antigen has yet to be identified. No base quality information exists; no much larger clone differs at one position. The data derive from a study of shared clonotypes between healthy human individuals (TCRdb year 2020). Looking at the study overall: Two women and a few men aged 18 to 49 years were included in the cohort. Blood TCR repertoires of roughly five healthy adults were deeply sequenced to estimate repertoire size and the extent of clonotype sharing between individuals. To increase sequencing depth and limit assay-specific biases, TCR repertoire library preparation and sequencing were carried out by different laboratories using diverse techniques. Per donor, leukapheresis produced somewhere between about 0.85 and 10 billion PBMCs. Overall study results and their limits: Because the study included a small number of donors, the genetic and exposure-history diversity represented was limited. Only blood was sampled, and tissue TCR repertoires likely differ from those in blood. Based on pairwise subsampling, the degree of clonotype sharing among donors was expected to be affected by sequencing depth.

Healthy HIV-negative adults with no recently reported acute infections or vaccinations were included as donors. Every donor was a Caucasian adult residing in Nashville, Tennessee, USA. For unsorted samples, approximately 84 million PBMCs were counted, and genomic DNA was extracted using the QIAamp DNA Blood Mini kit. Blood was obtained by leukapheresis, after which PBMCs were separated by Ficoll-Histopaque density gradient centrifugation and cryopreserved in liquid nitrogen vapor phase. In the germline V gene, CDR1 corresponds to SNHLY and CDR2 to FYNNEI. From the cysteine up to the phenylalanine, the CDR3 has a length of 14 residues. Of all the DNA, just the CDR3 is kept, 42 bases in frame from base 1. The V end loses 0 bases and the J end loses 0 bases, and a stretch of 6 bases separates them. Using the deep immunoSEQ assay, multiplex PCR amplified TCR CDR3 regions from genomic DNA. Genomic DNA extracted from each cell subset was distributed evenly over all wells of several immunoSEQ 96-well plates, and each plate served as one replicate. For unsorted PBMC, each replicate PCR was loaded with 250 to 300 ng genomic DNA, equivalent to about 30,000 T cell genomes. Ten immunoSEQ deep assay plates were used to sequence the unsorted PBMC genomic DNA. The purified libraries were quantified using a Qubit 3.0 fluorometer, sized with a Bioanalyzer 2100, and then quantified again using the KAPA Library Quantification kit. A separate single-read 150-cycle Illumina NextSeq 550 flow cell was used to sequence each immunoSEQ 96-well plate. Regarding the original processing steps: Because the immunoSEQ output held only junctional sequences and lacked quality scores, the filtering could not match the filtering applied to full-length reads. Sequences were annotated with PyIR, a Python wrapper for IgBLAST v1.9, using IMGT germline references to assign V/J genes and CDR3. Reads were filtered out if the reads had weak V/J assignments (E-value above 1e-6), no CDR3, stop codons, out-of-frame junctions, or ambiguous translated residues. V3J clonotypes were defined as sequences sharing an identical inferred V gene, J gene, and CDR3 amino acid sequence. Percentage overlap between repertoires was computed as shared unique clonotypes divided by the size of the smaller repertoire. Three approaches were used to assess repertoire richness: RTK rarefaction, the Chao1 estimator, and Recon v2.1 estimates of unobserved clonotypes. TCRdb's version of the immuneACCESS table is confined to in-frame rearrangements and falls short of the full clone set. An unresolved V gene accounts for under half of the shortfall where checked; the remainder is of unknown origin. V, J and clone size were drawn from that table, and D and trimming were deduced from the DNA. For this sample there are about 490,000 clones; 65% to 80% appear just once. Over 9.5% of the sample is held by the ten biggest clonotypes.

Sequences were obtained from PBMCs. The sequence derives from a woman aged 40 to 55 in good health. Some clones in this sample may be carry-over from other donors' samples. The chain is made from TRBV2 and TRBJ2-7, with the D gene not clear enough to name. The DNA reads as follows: TGTGCCAGCAGTGAAGCGCGTATCTCCTACGAGCAGTACTTC. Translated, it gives CASSEARISYEQYF.